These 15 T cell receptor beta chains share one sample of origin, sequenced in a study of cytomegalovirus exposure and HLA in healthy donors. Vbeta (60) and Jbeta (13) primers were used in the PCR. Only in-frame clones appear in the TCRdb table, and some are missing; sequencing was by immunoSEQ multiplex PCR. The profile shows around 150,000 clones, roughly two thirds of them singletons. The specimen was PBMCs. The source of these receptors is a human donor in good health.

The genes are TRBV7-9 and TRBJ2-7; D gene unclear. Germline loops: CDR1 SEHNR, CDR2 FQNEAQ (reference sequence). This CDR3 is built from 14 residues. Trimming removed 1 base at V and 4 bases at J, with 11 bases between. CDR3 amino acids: CASSLGFGGYEQYF. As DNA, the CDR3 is TGTGCCAGCAGCTTAGGATTCGGCGGATACGAGCAGTACTTC.

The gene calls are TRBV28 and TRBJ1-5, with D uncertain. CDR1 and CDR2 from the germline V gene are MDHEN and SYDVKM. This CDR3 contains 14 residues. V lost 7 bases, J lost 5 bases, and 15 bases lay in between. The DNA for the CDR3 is TGTGCCAGCATTTCCGCCGGGTTTTATCAGCCCCAGCATTTT. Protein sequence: CASISAGFYQPQHF.

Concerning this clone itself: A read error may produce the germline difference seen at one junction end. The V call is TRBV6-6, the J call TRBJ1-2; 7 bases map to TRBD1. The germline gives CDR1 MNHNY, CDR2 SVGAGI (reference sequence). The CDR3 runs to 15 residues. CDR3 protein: CASRPGRGQNYGYPF. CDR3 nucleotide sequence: TGTGCCAGCAGACCCGGGAGGGGGCAGAACTATGGCTACCCCTTC.

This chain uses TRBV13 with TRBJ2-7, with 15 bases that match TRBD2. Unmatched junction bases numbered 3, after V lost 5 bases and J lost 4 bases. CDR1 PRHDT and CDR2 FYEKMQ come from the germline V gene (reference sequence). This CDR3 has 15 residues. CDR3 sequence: CASSMGLAGGYEQYF. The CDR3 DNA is TGTGCCAGCAGCATGGGACTAGCGGGAGGTTACGAGCAGTACTTC.

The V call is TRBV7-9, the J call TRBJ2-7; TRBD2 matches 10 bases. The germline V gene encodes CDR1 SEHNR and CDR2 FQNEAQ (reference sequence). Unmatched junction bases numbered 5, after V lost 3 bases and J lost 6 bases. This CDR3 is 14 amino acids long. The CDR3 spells CASSLPAGGTEQYF. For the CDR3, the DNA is TGTGCCAGCAGCTTGCCAGCGGGAGGGACCGAGCAGTACTTC.

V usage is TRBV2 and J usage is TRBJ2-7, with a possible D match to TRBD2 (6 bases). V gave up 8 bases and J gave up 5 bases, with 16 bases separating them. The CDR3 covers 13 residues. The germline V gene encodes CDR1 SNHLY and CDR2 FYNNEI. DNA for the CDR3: TGTGCCAGCGGGAGGAGGCTTTACAACGAGCAGTACTTC. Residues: CASGRRLYNEQYF. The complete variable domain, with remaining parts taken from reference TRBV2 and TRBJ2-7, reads EPEVTQTPSHQVTQMGQEVILRCVPISNHLYFYWYRQILGQKVEFLVSFYNNEISEKSEIFDDQFSVERPDGSNFTLKIRSTKLEDSAMYFCASGRRLYNEQYFGPGTRLTVT.

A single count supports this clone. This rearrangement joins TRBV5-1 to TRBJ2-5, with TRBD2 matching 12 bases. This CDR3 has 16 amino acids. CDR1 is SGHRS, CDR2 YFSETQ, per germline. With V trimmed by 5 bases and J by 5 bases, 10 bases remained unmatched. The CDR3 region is CASRVLAGGTPETQYF. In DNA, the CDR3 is TGCGCCAGCAGGGTACTAGCGGGAGGAACCCCCGAGACCCAGTACTTC.

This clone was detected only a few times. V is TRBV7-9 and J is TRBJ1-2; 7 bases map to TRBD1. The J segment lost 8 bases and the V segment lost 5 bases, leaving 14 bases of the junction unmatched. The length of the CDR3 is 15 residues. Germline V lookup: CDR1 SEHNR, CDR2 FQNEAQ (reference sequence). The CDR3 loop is CASSRYHDRAKGYTF. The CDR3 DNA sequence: TGTGCCAGCAGCCGCTACCATGACAGGGCGAAGGGCTACACCTTC.

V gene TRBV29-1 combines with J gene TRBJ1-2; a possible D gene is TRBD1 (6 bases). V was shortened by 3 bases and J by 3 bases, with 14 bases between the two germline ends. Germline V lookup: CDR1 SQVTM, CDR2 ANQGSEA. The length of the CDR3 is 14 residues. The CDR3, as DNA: TGCAGCGTTGACTACAGGGCTCCGGACTATGGCTACACCTTC. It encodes CSVDYRAPDYGYTF.

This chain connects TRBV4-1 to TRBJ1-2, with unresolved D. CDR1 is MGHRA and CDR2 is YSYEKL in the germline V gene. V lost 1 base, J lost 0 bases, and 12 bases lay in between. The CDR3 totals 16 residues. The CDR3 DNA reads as TGCGCCAGCAGCCAAGTGGCAGCGCTAACTAACTATGGCTACACCTTC. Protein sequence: CASSQVAALTNYGYTF.

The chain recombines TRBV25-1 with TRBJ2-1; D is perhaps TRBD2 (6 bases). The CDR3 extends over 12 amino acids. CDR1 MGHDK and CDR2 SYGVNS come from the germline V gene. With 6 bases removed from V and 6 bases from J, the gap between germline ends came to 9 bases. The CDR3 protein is CASREGLNEQFF. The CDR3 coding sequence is TGTGCCAGCAGGGAGGGTCTCAATGAGCAGTTCTTC.

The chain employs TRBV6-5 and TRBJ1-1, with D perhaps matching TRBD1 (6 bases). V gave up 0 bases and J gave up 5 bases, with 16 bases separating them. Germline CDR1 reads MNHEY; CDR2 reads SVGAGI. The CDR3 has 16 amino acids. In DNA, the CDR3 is TGTGCCAGCAGTTACTCTGGGGGGGGCATGAGAACTGAAGCTTTCTTT. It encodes CASSYSGGGMRTEAFF.

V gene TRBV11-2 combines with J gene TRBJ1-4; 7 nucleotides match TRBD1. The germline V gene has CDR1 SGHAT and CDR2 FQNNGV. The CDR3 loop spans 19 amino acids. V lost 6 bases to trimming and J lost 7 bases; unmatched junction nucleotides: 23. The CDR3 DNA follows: TGTGCCAGCAGACATTGGGGGGCGGGACAGCCACCCCTCAGTGAAAAACTGTTTTTT. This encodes CASRHWGAGQPPLSEKLFF.

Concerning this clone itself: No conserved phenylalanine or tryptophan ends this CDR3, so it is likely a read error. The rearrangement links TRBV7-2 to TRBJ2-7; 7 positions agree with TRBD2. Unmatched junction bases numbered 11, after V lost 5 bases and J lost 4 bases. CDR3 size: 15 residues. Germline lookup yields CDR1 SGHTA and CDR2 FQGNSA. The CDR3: CASSKRTGGEYEQYL. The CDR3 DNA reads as TGTGCCAGCAGCAAACGGACTGGGGGGGAATACGAGCAGTACCTC.

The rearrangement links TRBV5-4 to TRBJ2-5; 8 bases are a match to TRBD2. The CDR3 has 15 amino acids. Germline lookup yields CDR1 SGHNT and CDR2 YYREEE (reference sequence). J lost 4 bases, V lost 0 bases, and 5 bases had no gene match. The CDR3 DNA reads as TGTGCCAGCAGCTTGGGCCCGGGGGGGTTAGAGACCCAGTACTTC. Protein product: CASSLGPGGLETQYF.